This T cell receptor (beta chain) was sequenced in a study of blood T cell repertoires in COVID-19. On the study more broadly: Both acute and convalescent COVID-19 samples were obtained from the United States, Italy and Spain. Nucleic acid was either cDNA or gDNA, and it came from T cells, B-cell-depleted T cells, or PBMCs.

In the study's own analysis: The authors estimated nucleated cell counts from reference gene primer amplification. The data were produced by immunoSEQ multiplex PCR, yet TCRdb's version contains in-frame clones alone and is incomplete. V and J calls and clone size are those listed in that table; D and trimming were worked out from the DNA. This repertoire shows around 190,000 clones, roughly 81% found once; its top ten account for approximately 5%. Germline CDR1 reads MDHEN; CDR2 reads SYDVKM. This CDR3 has 17 residues. V gave up 3 bases and J gave up 8 bases; unmatched junction bases: 12. The rearrangement joins TRBV28 to TRBJ2-4, with 11 bases aligning to TRBD1. Material: peripheral blood. The receptor was isolated from a woman over 75 with acute or convalescent COVID-19. In nucleotides, the CDR3 is TGTGCCAGCAGTTTTTCCTATCCGGGACAGGGGGGAGACATTCAGTACTTC. This codes for CASSFSYPGQGGDIQYF. Full variable domain (missing parts from reference TRBV28 and TRBJ2-4): DVKVTQSSRYLVKRTGEKVFLECVQDMDHENMFWYRQDPGLGLRLIYFSYDVKMKEKGDIPEGYSVSREKKERFSLILESASTNQTSMYLCASSFSYPGQGGDIQYFGAGTRLSVL.